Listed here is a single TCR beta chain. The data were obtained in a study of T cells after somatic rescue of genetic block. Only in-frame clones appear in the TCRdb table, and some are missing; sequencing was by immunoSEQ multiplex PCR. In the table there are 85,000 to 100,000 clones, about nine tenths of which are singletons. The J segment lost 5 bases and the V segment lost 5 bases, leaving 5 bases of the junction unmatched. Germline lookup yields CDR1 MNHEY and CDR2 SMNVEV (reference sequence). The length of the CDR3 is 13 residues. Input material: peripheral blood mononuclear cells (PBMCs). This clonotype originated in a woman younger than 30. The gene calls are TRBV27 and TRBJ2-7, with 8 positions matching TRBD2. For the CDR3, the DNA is TGTGCCAGCAGTGTCGGGAGGGCGAACGAGCAGTACTTC. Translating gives CASSVGRANEQYF.